Described below is a single T cell receptor beta chain sequence and its context. The antigen it binds to is not known. There are no base qualities to consult, and no much larger clone falls within one base. Reading from cysteine to phenylalanine, the CDR3 counts 19 amino acids. The entry retains the CDR3 DNA only, 57 bases that are in frame from base 1. At the junction V is shortened by 3 bases and J by 3 bases; bases outside the gene matches: 20. The data originate from a study of cytomegalovirus exposure and HLA in healthy donors (dated by TCRdb to the late 2010s). A note on the overall study: In an earlier analysis of approximately 640 of the donors, around 290 Gb of sequence data and roughly 100 million unique TCR beta sequences from about 190 million T cells were reported. A handful of DR-DQ haplotypes were handled as single units for association and clustering because linkage in the cohort was strong. Among around 400 genotyped donors of the cohort, an average of approximately 240,000 unique TCR beta nucleotide sequences was sequenced per donor, of which about 20% were non-productive. Genome-wide SNP genotypes for about three fifths of the roughly 670 donors were used in a later genetic analysis, which treated that subset as a discovery cohort. The genetic ancestry cluster associated with self-reported Caucasian donors included around 76% of the roughly 390 genotyped donors. Donor age, sex, ethnicity and CMV serostatus were compiled alongside the repertoire data. Typing coverage differed by locus: A, B, C, DRB1 and DQB1 were typed in about 620-630 donors, DQA1 in about 500, DPA1 in some 610, and DPB1 in roughly 450. An early release covering about 600 HLA-typed donors comprised approximately 300 gigabases of sequencing data and tens of millions of unique TCR sequences. Every discovery cohort repertoire had been produced on one sequencing platform. An earlier analysis of more than 450 of the donors used high-throughput TCR beta sequencing to judge whether each TCR beta V gene segment behaved as functional or pseudogenic. High-throughput TCR immunosequencing, statistical association of individual TCRs with disease status, and machine learning were combined to predict cytomegalovirus infection status. In a later analysis, previously published TCR beta repertoires from about 670 donors were re-analyzed and high-resolution HLA genotyping was added so that TCR occurrence patterns could be studied. Both class I and class II loci were covered by HLA typing, at four-digit resolution. Besides the first cohort of roughly 660 subjects, a separate validation cohort made up of 120 different subjects was used. The study profiled the T cell repertoires of 500 to 800 subjects by immunosequencing and related them to cytomegalovirus serostatus. In the later analysis, no new phenotypic data were used to find candidate immune exposures; instead, reliance was placed on TCR beta sequences and their occurrence across donors. The study was designed to test whether signatures of past pathogen exposure could be identified by cataloging public T cell receptors. General study outcomes and caveats: When HLA alleles, especially DR and DQ, strongly co-occurred, attributing TCR associations to individual alleles was difficult. According to a later analysis, most CMV-associated TCR beta chains appeared to be HLA-restricted, and the HLA associations seemed to be driven largely by CMV exposure. Correlated functional status among segregating V segments might be attributable to linkage disequilibrium, but an unknown experimental factor could not be ruled out. In a later genetic analysis, fewer N-insertions in productive TCRs were reported among donors in an Asian-associated ancestry cluster than the approximately 670-donor mean. An earlier analysis of approximately 540 of the donors showed that most TCR beta V segments appeared in productive rearrangements either about 87% or about 30% of the time, which broadly matched IMGT annotations. Presence/absence analyses assumed roughly uniform sequencing depth across donors, an assumption that may not hold. Compared with equally common non-associated chains, HLA-associated TCR beta chains in a later analysis were more clonally expanded and had lower generation probabilities. HLA typing was unavailable for some donors at each locus, so association tests used only the typed subset. According to a later analysis, parvovirus B19, influenza, CMV and Epstein-Barr virus appeared linked to several top co-occurrence clusters. A further reported finding was that TCR beta sequences accurately predicted the HLA-A and HLA-B alleles for most subjects in the first cohort. A cluster of highly shared sequence variants was judged likely to represent a technical artifact of the sequencing pipeline. Roughly 15 rarely observed V segments, including chromosome 9 orphons, were excluded from the earlier analysis of approximately 500 of the donors because counts were too low. While some public TCRs were present in many individuals, most TCR sequences turned up only very rarely across donors. A later analysis associated about 17,000 TCR beta sequences with specific HLA alleles at a false discovery rate of 0.05. The authors suggested that the approach could potentially be generalized to other disease states and immunological phenotypes. Immune exposure information for the cohort was limited to CMV serostatus. A later genetic analysis associated a missense DCLRE1C variant with V-gene and J-gene trimming of TCR beta chains, and an independent cohort replicated the association. The study gave a list of some 150 TCR beta chains associated with cytomegalovirus. In vitro tests confirmed that a few of the cytomegalovirus-associated TCR beta chains recognize cytomegalovirus antigens. Cytomegalovirus status was reported to be diagnosed by the classifier with high specificity and sensitivity in both the original and validation cohorts. According to a later analysis, TCR association rates differed among HLA loci, with DRB1 alleles showing the most associated TCRs and HLA-C alleles showing the fewest. Because the 87-base-pair reads could not distinguish some IMGT-functional V segments, including TRBV6-2 and TRBV6-3, those segments were excluded. This cohort had only TCR beta chains sequenced, and the lack of alpha or paired-chain data limited which features could be detected.

In total, 666 healthy bone marrow donors made up the cohort. All cohort members were sampled while nominally healthy, although unrecorded immune exposures were likely present. The donor tested CMV seropositive, placing the donor among the 290 or so seropositive members of the cohort. A peripheral blood sample was provided by each donor, and peripheral blood mononuclear cells were used for TCR beta sequencing. Genomic DNA was extracted from the blood cell samples with the Qiagen DNeasy Blood Extraction Kit. Libraries were constructed by the immunoSEQ multiplex PCR assay. For the multiplex PCR, a mixture combining 60 forward primers for TCR Vbeta segments and 13 reverse primers for TCR Jbeta segments was used. A multiplex PCR assay on genomic DNA amplified the CDR3 region of rearranged TCR beta genes. Amplified TCR beta libraries were sequenced as 87-base-pair reads on the Illumina HiSeq System. The paper's processing steps were these. A later analysis counted tens of millions of unique TCR beta chains across the 650 to 800 repertoires, and around 9.9 million of these chains were shared by at least two donors. Raw reads were error-corrected and collapsed into unique sequences by a nearest-neighbor algorithm in which closely related sequences were merged to remove PCR and sequencing errors. V, D and J gene segments were assigned by aligning CDR3 sequences to IMGT reference sequences. For a sequence to be retained, a match of at least six nucleotides to both a V gene segment and a J gene segment was required. A rearrangement counted as productive if the CDR3 had no stop codons and remained in frame with V and J, and every other rearrangement counted as non-productive. CDR3 was defined according to IMGT convention as the region running from the second conserved V-encoded cysteine to the conserved J-encoded phenylalanine. The earlier analysis of a few hundred of the donors excluded sequences that lacked an unambiguous match to a single V gene segment. An earlier analysis of about 590 of the donors classified V segments as functional when productive rearrangements were above 56.7% and as segregating when the standard deviation between donors was above 5%. A statistical classification framework was built for diagnosing cytomegalovirus status from the catalog of TCR beta chain sequences. A later analysis assigned V and J genes by comparing TCR nucleotide sequences with IMGT/GENE-DB human TR gene sequences. A later analysis assigned CDR3 sequences and most-parsimonious VDJ recombination scenarios with the TCRdist pipeline. A later analysis defined each TCR beta chain by its CDR3 amino acid sequence plus V-gene family, and excluded reads lacking a unique V-gene family. A later analysis removed 450 to 600 highly shared, low-generation-probability nucleotide sequences to deal with suspected cross-contamination and a sequencing artifact. In a later analysis, a clonal expansion index was calculated for each public chain from normalized within-repertoire ranks of inferred template counts. In a later analysis, generation probabilities were computed using a VDJ recombination model fitted to out-of-frame rearrangements, and the results were checked against IGoR. In a later analysis, TCR-TCR, TCR-HLA and TCR-CMV co-occurrence was scored with hypergeometric tests, and a repertoire-size bias correction was applied to TCR pairs. False discovery rates were estimated in a later analysis by permuting HLA or CMV assignments 20 times. In a later analysis, co-occurring TCRs were grouped using DBSCAN, with TCRdist sequence similarity added in when clustering inside HLA-allele-positive subsets. Repertoires with fewer than 30,000 or more than 120,000 public chains, plus five repertoires with anomalous nucleotide sharing, were excluded from co-occurrence clustering. TCRdb limited this immuneACCESS table to in-frame rearrangements with V and J called. A share of clones is missing; checked studies link under half to unresolved V genes, and the rest is unexplained. The V and J calls and clone size are taken from that table; D and trimming were inferred from the DNA. The sample table records about 50,000 clones; roughly 80% of these occur just once. The top ten hold 2.7% of the sample.

The sequence joins TRBV5-3 to TRBJ2-7, and 8 junctional nucleotides match TRBD2. TRBV5-3 is known as an ORF, though its function is uncertain. The source material was PBMCs. The sequence was collected from a woman aged 35 to 49 in good health and CMV-seropositive. The CDR3 has the sequence CARSSEVVAGTRRIYEQYF. The nucleotide sequence is TGTGCCAGAAGCTCCGAGGTGGTAGCGGGGACCCGGCGGATCTACGAGCAGTACTTC.